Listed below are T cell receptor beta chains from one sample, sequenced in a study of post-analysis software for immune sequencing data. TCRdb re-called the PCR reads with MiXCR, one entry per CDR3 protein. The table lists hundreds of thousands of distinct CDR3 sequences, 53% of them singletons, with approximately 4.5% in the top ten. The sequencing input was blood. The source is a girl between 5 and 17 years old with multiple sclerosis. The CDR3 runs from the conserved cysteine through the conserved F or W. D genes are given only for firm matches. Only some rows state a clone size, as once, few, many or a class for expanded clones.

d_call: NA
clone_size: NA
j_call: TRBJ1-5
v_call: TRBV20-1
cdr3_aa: CSASSASGPWGNQPQHF
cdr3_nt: TGCAGTGCTAGTAGCGCCTCGGGGCCCTGGGGCAATCAGCCCCAGCATTTT

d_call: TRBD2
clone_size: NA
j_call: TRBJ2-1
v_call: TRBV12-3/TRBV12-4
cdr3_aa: CVSTTAGKQFF
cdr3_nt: TGTGTAAGCACCACAGCGGGAAAGCAGTTCTTC

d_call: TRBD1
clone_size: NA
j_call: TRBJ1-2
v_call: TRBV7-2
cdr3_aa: CASSVRQGAKGYTF
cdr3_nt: TGTGCCAGCAGCGTTAGACAGGGGGCGAAGGGCTACACCTTC

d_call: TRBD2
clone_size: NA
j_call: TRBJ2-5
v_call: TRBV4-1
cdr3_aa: CASSQATLGLAGQETQYF
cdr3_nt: TGCGCCAGCAGCCAAGCCACCCTGGGGCTAGCGGGTCAAGAGACCCAGTACTTC

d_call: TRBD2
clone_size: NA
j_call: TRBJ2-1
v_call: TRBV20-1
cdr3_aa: CSARDGSGRASEQFF
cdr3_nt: TGCAGTGCTAGAGATGGGAGCGGGAGGGCCAGTGAGCAGTTCTTC

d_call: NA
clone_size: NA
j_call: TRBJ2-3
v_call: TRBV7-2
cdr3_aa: CASSLGGQRADTQYF
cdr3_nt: TGTGCCAGCAGCTTAGGCGGACAGAGGGCAGATACGCAGTATTTT

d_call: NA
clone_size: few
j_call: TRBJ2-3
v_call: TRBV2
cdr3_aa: CASTQGLASTDTQYF
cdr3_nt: TGTGCCAGCACCCAAGGTCTGGCCAGCACAGATACGCAGTATTTT

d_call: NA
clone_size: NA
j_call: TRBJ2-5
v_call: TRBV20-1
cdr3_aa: CSARDEETQYF
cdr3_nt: TGCAGTGCTAGAGATGAAGAGACCCAGTACTTC

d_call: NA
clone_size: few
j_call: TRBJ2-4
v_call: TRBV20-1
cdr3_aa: CSAEAVELAKNIQYF
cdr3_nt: TGCAGTGCCGAAGCGGTGGAGCTAGCCAAAAACATTCAGTACTTC

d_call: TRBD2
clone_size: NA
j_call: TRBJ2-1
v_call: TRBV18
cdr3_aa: CASSRPGLAHVGQFF
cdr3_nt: TGTGCCAGCTCCCGGCCGGGACTAGCCCACGTCGGGCAGTTCTTC

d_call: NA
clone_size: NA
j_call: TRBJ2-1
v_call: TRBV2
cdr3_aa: CASSDGVHEQFF
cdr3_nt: TGTGCCAGCAGTGATGGTGTCCATGAGCAGTTCTTC

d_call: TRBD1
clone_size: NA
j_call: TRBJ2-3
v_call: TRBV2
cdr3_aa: CASTVDRGPDTQYF
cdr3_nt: TGTGCCAGCACAGTCGACAGGGGACCAGATACGCAGTATTTT

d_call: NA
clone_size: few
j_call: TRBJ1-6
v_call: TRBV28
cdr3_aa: CASSPATARGEWTLHF
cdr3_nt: TGTGCCAGCAGTCCCGCGACGGCCCGGGGGGAATGGACCCTCCACTTT

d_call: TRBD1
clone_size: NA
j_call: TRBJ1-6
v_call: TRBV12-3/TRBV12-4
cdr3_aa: CASSFSRTGGKSPPHF
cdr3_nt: TGTGCCAGCAGTTTTTCACGGACAGGGGGCAAGTCACCCCCCCACTTT

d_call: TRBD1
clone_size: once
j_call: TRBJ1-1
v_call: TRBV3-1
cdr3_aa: CASSQHRGGTEAFF
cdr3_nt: TGTGCCAGCAGCCAGCACAGGGGTGGCACTGAAGCTTTCTTT

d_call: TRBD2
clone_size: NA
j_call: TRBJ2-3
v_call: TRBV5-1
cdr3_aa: CASSPMQRGSTDTQYF
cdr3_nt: TGCGCCAGCAGCCCTATGCAGCGGGGGAGCACAGATACGCAGTATTTT

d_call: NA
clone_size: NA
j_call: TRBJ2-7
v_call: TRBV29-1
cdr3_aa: CSVGGVRVKVSYEQYF
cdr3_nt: TGCAGCGTTGGAGGAGTCCGAGTCAAAGTCTCCTACGAGCAGTACTTC

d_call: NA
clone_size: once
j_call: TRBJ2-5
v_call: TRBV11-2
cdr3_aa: CASSHLGFF
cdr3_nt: TGTGCCAGCAGCCACCTTGGGTTCTTC

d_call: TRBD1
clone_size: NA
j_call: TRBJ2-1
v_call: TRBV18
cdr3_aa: CASSPIRDSYNEQFF
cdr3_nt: TGTGCCAGCTCACCCATCCGGGACAGCTACAATGAGCAGTTCTTC

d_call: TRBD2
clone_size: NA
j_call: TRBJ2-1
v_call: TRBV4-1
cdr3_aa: CASSHSGRRFF
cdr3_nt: TGCGCCAGCAGCCATAGCGGGAGGAGGTTTTTC

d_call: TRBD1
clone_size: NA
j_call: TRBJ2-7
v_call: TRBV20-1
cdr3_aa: CSAGAARGLYEQYF
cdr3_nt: TGCAGTGCTGGAGCCGCCAGGGGGCTCTACGAGCAGTACTTC

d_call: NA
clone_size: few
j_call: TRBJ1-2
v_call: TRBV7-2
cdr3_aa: CASSLLSSGDYTF
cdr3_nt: TGTGCCAGCAGCTTATTATCCTCGGGAGACTACACCTTC

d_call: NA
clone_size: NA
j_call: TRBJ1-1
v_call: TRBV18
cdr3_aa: CASSPPSKRGNTEAFF
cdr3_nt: TGTGCCAGCTCACCACCTAGCAAACGGGGGAACACTGAAGCTTTCTTT

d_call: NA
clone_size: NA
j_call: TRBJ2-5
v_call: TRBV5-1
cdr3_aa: CASRGEETQYF
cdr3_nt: TGTGCCAGCAGGGGAGAAGAGACCCAGTACTTC

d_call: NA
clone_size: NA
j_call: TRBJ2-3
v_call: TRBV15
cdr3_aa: CATSREEADTQYF
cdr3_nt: TGTGCCACCAGCAGAGAGGAAGCAGATACGCAGTATTTT

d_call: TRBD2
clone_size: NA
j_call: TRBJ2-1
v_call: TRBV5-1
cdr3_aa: CASSRQLAGGLDEQFF
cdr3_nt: TGCGCCAGCAGCCGCCAACTAGCGGGGGGGCTCGATGAGCAGTTCTTC

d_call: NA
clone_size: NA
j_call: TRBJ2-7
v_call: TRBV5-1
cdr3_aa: CASSSGPGSYEQYF
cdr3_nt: TGCGCCAGCAGCTCGGGTCCGGGGTCCTACGAGCAGTACTTC

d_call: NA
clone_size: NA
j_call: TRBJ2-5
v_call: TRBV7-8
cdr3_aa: CASSFDGGAGRKTQYF
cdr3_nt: TGTGCCAGCAGCTTTGATGGTGGTGCAGGGAGGAAGACCCAGTACTTC

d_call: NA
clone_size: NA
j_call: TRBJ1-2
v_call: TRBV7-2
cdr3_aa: CASSSSRGGLYGYTF
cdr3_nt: TGTGCCAGCAGCTCCTCTAGGGGGGGTCTCTATGGCTACACCTTC

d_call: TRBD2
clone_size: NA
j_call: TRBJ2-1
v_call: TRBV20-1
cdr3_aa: CSASGLAGKEQFF
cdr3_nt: TGCAGTGCGTCGGGACTAGCGGGGAAGGAGCAGTTCTTC

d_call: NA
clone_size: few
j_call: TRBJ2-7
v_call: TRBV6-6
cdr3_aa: CASSVQGMTYEQYF
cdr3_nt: TGTGCCAGCAGCGTACAGGGTATGACCTACGAGCAGTACTTC

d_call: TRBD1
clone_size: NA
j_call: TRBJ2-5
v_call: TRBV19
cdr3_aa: CASSRQGLGETQYF
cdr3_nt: TGTGCCAGTAGCCGACAGGGGCTGGGAGAGACCCAGTACTTC

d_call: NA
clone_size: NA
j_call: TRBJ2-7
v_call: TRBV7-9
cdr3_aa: CASSLVSADHEQYF
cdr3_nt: TGTGCCAGCAGCTTAGTTTCCGCAGACCACGAGCAGTACTTC

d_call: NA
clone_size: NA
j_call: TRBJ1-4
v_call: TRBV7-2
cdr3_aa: CASSRRQWANEKLFF
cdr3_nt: TGTGCCAGCAGCCGAAGACAGTGGGCGAATGAAAAACTGTTTTTT

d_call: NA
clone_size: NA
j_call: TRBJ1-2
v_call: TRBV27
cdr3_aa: CASRMTGNYGYTF
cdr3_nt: TGTGCCAGCAGAATGACGGGGAACTATGGCTACACCTTC

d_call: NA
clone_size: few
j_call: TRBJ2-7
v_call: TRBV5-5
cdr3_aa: CASSLVVGPDEQYF
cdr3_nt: TGTGCCAGCAGCTTGGTTGTGGGGCCGGACGAGCAGTACTTC

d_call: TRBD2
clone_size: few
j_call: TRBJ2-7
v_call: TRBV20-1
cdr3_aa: CSAGLAGIYEQYF
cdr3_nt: TGCAGTGCAGGACTAGCGGGGATCTACGAGCAGTACTTC

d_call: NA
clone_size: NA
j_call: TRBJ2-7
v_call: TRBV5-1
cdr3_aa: CASRRGPTEQYF
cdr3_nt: TGCGCCAGCAGACGTGGACCCACCGAGCAGTACTTC

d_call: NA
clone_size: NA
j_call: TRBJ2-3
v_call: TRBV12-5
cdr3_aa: CASGLVLASDTQYF
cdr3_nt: TGTGCTAGTGGTTTAGTCCTAGCGTCAGATACGCAGTATTTT

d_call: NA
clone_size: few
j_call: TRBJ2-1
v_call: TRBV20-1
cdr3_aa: CSARVAARNNEQFF
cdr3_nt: TGCAGTGCTAGAGTTGCGGCGCGAAACAATGAGCAGTTCTTC

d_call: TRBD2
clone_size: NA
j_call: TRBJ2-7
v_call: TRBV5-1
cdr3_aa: CASKRSGEPTYEQYF
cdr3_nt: TGCGCCAGCAAGCGCAGCGGGGAACCTACCTACGAGCAGTACTTC

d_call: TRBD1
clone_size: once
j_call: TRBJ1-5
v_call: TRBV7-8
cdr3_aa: CASSLGDRYQPQHF
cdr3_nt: TGTGCCAGCAGCTTAGGGGACAGGTATCAGCCCCAGCATTTT

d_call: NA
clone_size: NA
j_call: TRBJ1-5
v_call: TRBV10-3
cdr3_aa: CAISDTDSNQPQHF
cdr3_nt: TGTGCCATCAGTGATACAGATAGCAATCAGCCCCAGCATTTT

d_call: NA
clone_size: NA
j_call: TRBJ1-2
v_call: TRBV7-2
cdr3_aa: CASSSKGSNYGYTF
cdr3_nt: TGTGCCAGCAGCTCAAAGGGTTCCAACTATGGCTACACCTTC

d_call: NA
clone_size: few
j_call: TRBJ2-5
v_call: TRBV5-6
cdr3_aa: CASFLGGLGETQYF
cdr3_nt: TGTGCCAGCTTTTTGGGGGGGCTTGGGGAGACCCAGTACTTC

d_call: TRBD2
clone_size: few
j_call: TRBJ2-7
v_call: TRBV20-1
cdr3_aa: CSARDLSARGGFSSYEQYF
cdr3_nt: TGCAGTGCTAGAGATCTGTCGGCGCGCGGGGGATTCAGCTCCTACGAGCAGTACTTC

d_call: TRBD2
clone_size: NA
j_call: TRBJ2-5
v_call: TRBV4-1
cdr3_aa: CASALGLGGSETQYF
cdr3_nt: TGCGCCAGCGCACTAGGTCTCGGGGGGTCAGAGACCCAGTACTTC

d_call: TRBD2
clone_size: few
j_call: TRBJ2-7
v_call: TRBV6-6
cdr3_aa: CASSYRLAEDYEQYF
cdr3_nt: TGTGCCAGCAGTTACAGACTAGCGGAGGACTACGAGCAGTACTTC

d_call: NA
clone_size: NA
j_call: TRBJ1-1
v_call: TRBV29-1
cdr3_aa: CSVLKIADTEAFF
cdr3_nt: TGCAGCGTTTTGAAAATAGCGGACACTGAAGCTTTCTTT

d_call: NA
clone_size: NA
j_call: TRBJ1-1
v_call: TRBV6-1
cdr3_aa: CASSDPRTGRPEAFF
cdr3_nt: TGTGCCAGCAGTGACCCTCGGACGGGGAGACCTGAAGCTTTCTTT